This T cell receptor beta chain is from a study of CD8 T cells in ankylosing spondylitis. Study outcomes and limitations: Past studies reported some motif variants in reactive arthritis synovial fluid and blood. Disease-linked clones reportedly showed significant enrichment in matched ankylosing spondylitis synovial fluid.

MiXCR, run by TCRdb on the 5' RACE reads, gives a single entry per CDR3 protein. The data hold nearly 350,000 distinct CDR3 sequences, with about 15% observed a single time. V was clipped by 2 bases and J by 3 bases, with 17 bases between them. Germline CDR1 and CDR2: DFQATT and SNEGSKA (reference sequence). The CDR3 extends over 16 amino acids. In the case of this clonotype: The antigen remains undetermined.

The sample comprised blood, either unsorted or a sorted T cell fraction (not recorded which). The chain employs TRBV20-1 and TRBJ2-1, with TRBD2 as a possible D gene (6 bases). The source is a male donor with ankylosing spondylitis or in good health (not recorded which). The CDR3 DNA reads as TGCAGTGCTAGACCTAGCGTCCCTCTATACTACAATGAGCAGTTCTTC. Translated, it gives CSARPSVPLYYNEQFF.